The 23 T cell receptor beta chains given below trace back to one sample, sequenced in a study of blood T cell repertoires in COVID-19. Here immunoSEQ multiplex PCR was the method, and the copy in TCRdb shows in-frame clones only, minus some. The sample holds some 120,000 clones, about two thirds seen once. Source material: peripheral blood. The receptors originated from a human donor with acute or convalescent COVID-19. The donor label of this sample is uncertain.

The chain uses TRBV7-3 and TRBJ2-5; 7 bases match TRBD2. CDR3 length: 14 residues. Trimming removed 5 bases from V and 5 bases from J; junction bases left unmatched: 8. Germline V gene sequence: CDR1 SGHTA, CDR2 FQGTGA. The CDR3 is CASSPQGGWETQYF. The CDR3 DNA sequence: TGTGCCAGCAGCCCCCAGGGAGGGTGGGAGACCCAGTACTTC.

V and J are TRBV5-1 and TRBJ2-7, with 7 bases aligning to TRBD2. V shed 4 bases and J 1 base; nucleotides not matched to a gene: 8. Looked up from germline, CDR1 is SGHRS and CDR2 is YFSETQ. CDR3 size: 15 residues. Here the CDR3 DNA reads TGCGCCAGCAGCACCCTGACCGGGGGGTCCTACGAGCAGTACTTC. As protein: CASSTLTGGSYEQYF.

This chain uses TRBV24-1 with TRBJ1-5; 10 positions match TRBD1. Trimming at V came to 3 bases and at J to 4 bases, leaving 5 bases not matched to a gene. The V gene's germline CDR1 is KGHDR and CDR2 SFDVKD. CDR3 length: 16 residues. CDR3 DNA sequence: TGTGCCACCAGTGATCCTAGGACAGGGGGAAATCAGCCCCAGCATTTT. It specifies CATSDPRTGGNQPQHF.

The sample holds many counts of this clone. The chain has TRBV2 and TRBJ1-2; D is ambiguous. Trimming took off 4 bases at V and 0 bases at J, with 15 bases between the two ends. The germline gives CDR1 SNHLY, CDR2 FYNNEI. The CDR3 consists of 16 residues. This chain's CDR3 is CASSAFSGSPNYGYTF. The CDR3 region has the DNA TGTGCCAGCAGTGCCTTTAGCGGCAGTCCTAACTATGGCTACACCTTC.

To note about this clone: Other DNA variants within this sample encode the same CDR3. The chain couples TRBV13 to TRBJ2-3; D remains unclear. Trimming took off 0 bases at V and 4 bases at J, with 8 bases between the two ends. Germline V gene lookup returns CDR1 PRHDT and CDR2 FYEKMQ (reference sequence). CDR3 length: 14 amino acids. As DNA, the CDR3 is TGTGCCAGCAGCTTAGGTCGTGAGGCAGATACGCAGTATTTT. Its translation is CASSLGREADTQYF. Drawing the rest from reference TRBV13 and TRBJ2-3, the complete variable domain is AAGVIQSPRHLIKEKRETATLKCYPIPRHDTVYWYQQGPGQDPQFLISFYEKMQSDKGSIPDRFSAQQFSDYHSELNMSSLELGDSALYFCASSLGREADTQYFGPGTRLTVL.

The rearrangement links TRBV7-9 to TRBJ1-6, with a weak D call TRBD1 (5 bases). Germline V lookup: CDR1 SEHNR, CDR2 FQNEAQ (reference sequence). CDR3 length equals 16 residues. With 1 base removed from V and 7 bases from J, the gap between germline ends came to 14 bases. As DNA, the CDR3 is TGTGCCAGCAGCTTAGGTGTGGCGGGGCGGAATTCACCCCTCCACTTT. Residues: CASSLGVAGRNSPLHF.

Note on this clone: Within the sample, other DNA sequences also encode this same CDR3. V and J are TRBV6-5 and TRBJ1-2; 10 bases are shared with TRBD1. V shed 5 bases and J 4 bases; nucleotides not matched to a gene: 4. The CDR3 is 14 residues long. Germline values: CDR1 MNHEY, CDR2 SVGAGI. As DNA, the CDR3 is TGTGCCAGCAGTCCGGGACAGGGGTTCTATGGCTACACCTTC. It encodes CASSPGQGFYGYTF.

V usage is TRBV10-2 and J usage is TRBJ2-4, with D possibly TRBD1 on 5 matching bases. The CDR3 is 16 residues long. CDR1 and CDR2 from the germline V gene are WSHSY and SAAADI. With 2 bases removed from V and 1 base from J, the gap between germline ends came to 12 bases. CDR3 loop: CASSETAGWAKNIQYF. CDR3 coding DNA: TGCGCCAGCAGTGAGACGGCAGGGTGGGCCAAAAACATTCAGTACTTC.

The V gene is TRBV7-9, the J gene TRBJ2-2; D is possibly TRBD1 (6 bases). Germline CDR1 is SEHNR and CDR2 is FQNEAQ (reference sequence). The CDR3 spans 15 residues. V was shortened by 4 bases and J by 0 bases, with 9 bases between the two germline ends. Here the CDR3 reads CASSSGQTNTGELFF. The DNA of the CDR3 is TGTGCCAGCAGCTCGGGACAAACGAACACCGGGGAGCTGTTTTTT.

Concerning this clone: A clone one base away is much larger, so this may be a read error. CDR3 in amino acids: CASSQQETQYF. CDR3 DNA: TGTGCCAGCAGCCAGCAAGAGACCCAGTACTTC. This rearrangement joins TRBV7-3 to TRBJ2-5; D is ambiguous. Looked up from germline, CDR1 is SGHTA and CDR2 is FQGTGA. Trimming left V 5 bases short and J 2 bases short, with 3 bases between. This CDR3 contains 11 residues.

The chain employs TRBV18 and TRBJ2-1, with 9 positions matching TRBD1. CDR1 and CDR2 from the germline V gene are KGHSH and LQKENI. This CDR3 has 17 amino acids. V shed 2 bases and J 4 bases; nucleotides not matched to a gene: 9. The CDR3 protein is CASSPTRQGVGYNEQFF. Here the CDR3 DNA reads TGTGCCAGCTCACCAACGCGACAGGGGGTAGGGTACAATGAGCAGTTCTTC. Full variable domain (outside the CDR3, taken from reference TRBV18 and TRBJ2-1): NAGVMQNPRHLVRRRGQEARLRCSPMKGHSHVYWYRQLPEEGLKFMVYLQKENIIDESGMPKERFSAEFPKEGPSILRIQQVVRGDSAAYFCASSPTRQGVGYNEQFFGPGTRLTVL.

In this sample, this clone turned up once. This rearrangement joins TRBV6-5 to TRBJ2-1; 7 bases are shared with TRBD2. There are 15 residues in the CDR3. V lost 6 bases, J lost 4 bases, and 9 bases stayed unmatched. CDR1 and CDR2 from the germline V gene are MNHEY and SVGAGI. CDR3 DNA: TGTGCCAGCAGACCCAGCGGGGCGCCATACAATGAGCAGTTCTTC. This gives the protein CASRPSGAPYNEQFF.

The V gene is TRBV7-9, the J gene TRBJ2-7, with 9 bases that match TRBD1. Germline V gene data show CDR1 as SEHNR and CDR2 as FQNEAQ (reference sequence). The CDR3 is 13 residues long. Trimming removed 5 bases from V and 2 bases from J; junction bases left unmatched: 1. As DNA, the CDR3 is TGTGCCAGCAGCGGGACAGGGACCTACGAGCAGTACTTC. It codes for CASSGTGTYEQYF.

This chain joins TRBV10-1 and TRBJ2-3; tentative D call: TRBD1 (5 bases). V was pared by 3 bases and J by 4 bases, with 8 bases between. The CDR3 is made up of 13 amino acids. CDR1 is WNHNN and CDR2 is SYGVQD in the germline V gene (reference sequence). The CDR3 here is CASSDWTSDTQYF. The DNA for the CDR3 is TGCGCCAGCAGTGATTGGACATCAGATACGCAGTATTTT.

This chain's CDR3 is CASSGHRGTAYGYTF. CDR3 sequence (DNA): TGTGCCAGCAGCGGACACCGTGGGACAGCTTATGGCTACACCTTC. The V call is TRBV9, the J call TRBJ1-2; 7 positions agree with TRBD1. The CDR3 is made up of 15 amino acids. From germline, CDR1 is SGDLS and CDR2 YYNGEE. J gave up 5 bases and V 3 bases, and 10 bases lay outside the gene matches. The entire variable domain, with the rest obtained from reference TRBV9 and TRBJ1-2, is as follows: DSGVTQTPKHLITATGQRVTLRCSPRSGDLSVYWYQQSLDQGLQFLIQYYNGEERAKGNILERFSAQQFPDLHSELNLSSLELGDSALYFCASSGHRGTAYGYTFGSGTRLTVV.

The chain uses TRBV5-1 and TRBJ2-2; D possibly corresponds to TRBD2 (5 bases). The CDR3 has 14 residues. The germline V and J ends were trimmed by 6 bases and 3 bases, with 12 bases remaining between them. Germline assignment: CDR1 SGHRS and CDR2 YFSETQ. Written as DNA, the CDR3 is TGCGCCAGCACGGAGGTATTGGACACCGGGGAGCTGTTTTTT. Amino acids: CASTEVLDTGELFF.

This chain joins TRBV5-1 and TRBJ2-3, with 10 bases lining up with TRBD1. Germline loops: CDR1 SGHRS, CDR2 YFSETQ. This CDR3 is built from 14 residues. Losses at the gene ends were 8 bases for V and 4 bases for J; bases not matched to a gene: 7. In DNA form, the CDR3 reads TGCGCCAGTCGACAGGGGGCCGCGCCAGATACGCAGTATTTT. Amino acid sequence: CASRQGAAPDTQYF. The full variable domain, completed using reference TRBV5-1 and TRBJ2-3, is KAGVTQTPRYLIKTRGQQVTLSCSPISGHRSVSWYQQTPGQGLQFLFEYFSETQRNKGNFPGRFSGRQFSNSRSEMNVSTLELGDSALYLCASRQGAAPDTQYFGPGTRLTVL.

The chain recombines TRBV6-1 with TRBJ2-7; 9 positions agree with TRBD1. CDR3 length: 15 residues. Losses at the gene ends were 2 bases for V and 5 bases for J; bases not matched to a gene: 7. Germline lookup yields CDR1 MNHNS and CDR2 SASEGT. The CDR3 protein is CASSELQGAPNEQYV. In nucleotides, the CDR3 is TGTGCCAGCAGTGAACTACAGGGGGCTCCAAACGAGCAGTACGTC.

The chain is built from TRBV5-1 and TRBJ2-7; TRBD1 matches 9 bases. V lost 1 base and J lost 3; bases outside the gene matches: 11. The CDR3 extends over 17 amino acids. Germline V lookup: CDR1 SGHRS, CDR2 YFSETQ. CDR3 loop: CASSLRQGGIPLYEQYF. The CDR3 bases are TGCGCCAGCAGCTTGAGACAGGGGGGAATCCCCCTCTACGAGCAGTACTTC.

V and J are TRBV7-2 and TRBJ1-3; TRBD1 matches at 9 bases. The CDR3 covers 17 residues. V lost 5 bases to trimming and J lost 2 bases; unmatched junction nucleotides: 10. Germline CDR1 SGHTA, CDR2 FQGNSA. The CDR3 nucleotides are TGTGCCAGCAGCGCGGGACAGGGAAGGGATCCTGGAAACACCATATATTTT. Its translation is CASSAGQGRDPGNTIYF.

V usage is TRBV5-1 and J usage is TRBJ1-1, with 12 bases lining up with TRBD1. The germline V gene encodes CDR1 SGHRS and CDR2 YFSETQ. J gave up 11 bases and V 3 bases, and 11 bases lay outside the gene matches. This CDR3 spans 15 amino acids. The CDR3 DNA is TGCGCCAGCAGCTCCGCCGGGACAGGGGGCTTGTACGCTTTCTTT. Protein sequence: CASSSAGTGGLYAFF.

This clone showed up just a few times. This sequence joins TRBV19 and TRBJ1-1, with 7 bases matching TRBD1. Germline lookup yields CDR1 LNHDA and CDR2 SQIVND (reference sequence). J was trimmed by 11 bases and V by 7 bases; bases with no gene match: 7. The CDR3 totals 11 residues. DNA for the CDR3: TGTGCCAGTAAGTCCCAGGGGGACGCTTTCTTT. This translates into CASKSQGDAFF.

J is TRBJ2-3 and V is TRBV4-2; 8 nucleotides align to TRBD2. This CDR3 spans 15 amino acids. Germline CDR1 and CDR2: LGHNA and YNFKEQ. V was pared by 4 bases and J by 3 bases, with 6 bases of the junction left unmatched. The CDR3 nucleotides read TGTGCCAGCAGCCCACCGGCGGGGGGTACAGATACGCAGTATTTT. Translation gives CASSPPAGGTDTQYF.